This is a list of T cell receptor beta chains from one sample in a study of shared T cell receptors in the human thymus. TCRdb keeps only in-frame clones here, not all; method: immunoSEQ multiplex PCR. The table records about 660,000 clones, more than 75% of them present only once. This sample also appeared in a second study, on human thymus T cells.

Sequences were obtained from thymocytes. The receptors shown here come from a boy less than two years old with a congenital heart defect. CDR3s include the opening cysteine and the closing phenylalanine or tryptophan. The order of the fields is clone size, V gene, D gene, J gene, CDR3 protein, CDR3 DNA. A D gene is named only where the DNA matches it firmly. Size is omitted from some rows. Given values are once, few, many or a class for expanded clones.

abundance: -
v_gene: TRBV29-1
d_gene: TRBD2
j_gene: TRBJ2-1
CDR3aa: CSVEDQKIGVAGVAYEQFF
CDR3nt: TGCAGCGTTGAAGATCAAAAGATCGGTGTAGCGGGAGTAGCATATGAGCAGTTCTTC

abundance: -
v_gene: TRBV15
d_gene: TRBD2
j_gene: TRBJ2-7
CDR3aa: CATSSPREEDYEQYF
CDR3nt: TGTGCCACCAGCTCCCCCCGGGAGGAGGACTACGAGCAGTACTTC

abundance: -
v_gene: TRBV4-3
d_gene: -
j_gene: TRBJ1-5
CDR3aa: CASSPWAGQPQHF
CDR3nt: TGCGCCAGCAGCCCTTGGGCAGGTCAGCCCCAGCATTTT

abundance: -
v_gene: TRBV6-5
d_gene: TRBD2
j_gene: TRBJ2-7
CDR3aa: CASRGRGTIIEQYF
CDR3nt: TGTGCCAGCCGAGGGAGGGGTACCATCATCGAGCAGTACTTC

abundance: -
v_gene: TRBV6-6
d_gene: -
j_gene: TRBJ1-1
CDR3aa: CASSRQDGDTEAFF
CDR3nt: TGTGCCAGCAGTCGCCAAGACGGAGACACTGAAGCTTTCTTT

abundance: -
v_gene: TRBV19
d_gene: -
j_gene: TRBJ2-1
CDR3aa: CASSSSIISSYNEQFF
CDR3nt: TGTGCCAGTAGTTCAAGCATTATTAGCTCCTACAATGAGCAGTTCTTC

abundance: -
v_gene: TRBV4-2
d_gene: TRBD2
j_gene: TRBJ2-5
CDR3aa: CASSQEAGDETQYF
CDR3nt: TGTGCCAGCAGCCAAGAGGCGGGGGACGAGACCCAGTACTTC

abundance: -
v_gene: TRBV7-2
d_gene: TRBD1
j_gene: TRBJ2-7
CDR3aa: CASSSGQGHEQYF
CDR3nt: TGTGCCAGCAGCTCCGGACAGGGGCACGAGCAGTACTTC

abundance: -
v_gene: TRBV6-1
d_gene: -
j_gene: TRBJ2-7
CDR3aa: CASSEPQTATYEQYF
CDR3nt: TGTGCCAGCAGTGAACCCCAGACAGCGACCTACGAGCAGTACTTC

abundance: -
v_gene: TRBV27
d_gene: TRBD1
j_gene: TRBJ2-7
CDR3aa: CASSRRTGSSYEQYF
CDR3nt: TGTGCCAGCAGCAGAAGGACAGGGAGCTCCTACGAGCAGTACTTC

abundance: -
v_gene: TRBV15
d_gene: -
j_gene: TRBJ1-1
CDR3aa: CATSRDSRPMNTEAFF
CDR3nt: TGTGCCACCAGCAGAGATTCTAGGCCAATGAACACTGAAGCTTTCTTT

abundance: -
v_gene: TRBV6-1
d_gene: TRBD1
j_gene: TRBJ2-1
CDR3aa: CASSELGRYRGRPSHEQFF
CDR3nt: TGTGCCAGCAGTGAGTTGGGGCGTTACAGGGGGCGCCCATCACATGAGCAGTTCTTC

abundance: -
v_gene: TRBV28
d_gene: TRBD1
j_gene: TRBJ1-1
CDR3aa: CASSLRTGAGYTEAFF
CDR3nt: TGTGCCAGCAGTTTACGGACAGGGGCGGGGTACACTGAAGCTTTCTTT

abundance: -
v_gene: TRBV9
d_gene: -
j_gene: TRBJ2-1
CDR3aa: CASSVGLYGEQFF
CDR3nt: TGTGCCAGCAGCGTAGGCCTCTACGGTGAGCAGTTCTTC

abundance: -
v_gene: TRBV1
d_gene: -
j_gene: TRBJ2-7
CDR3aa: CTSSSCIRRYEQYF
CDR3nt: TGCACCAGCAGCTCGTGCATCAGGCGTTACGAGCAGTACTTC

abundance: -
v_gene: TRBV4-1
d_gene: TRBD2
j_gene: TRBJ2-1
CDR3aa: CASSQAGLAVEQFF
CDR3nt: TGCGCCAGCAGCCAGGCTGGACTAGCAGTTGAGCAGTTCTTC

abundance: -
v_gene: TRBV2
d_gene: -
j_gene: TRBJ2-1
CDR3aa: CASSSHSHRSYNEQFF
CDR3nt: TGTGCCAGCAGTTCACACAGCCACCGCTCCTACAATGAGCAGTTCTTC

abundance: few
v_gene: TRBV5-5
d_gene: TRBD1
j_gene: TRBJ1-1
CDR3aa: CASSFWATGTFRTEAFF
CDR3nt: TGTGCCAGCAGCTTCTGGGCGACAGGGACGTTTCGCACTGAAGCTTTCTTT

abundance: -
v_gene: TRBV30
d_gene: TRBD2
j_gene: TRBJ2-2
CDR3aa: CAWSVQLAGARTGELFF
CDR3nt: TGTGCCTGGAGTGTACAGTTAGCGGGAGCGCGCACCGGGGAGCTGTTTTTT

abundance: -
v_gene: TRBV27
d_gene: -
j_gene: TRBJ2-5
CDR3aa: CASSLWPGQETQYF
CDR3nt: TGTGCCAGCAGTTTATGGCCAGGGCAAGAGACCCAGTACTTC

abundance: once
v_gene: TRBV15
d_gene: TRBD1
j_gene: TRBJ2-7
CDR3aa: CATSRTGTGCYEQYF
CDR3nt: TGTGCCACCAGCAGGACGGGGACAGGGTGTTACGAGCAGTACTTC

abundance: -
v_gene: TRBV11-3
d_gene: TRBD2
j_gene: TRBJ2-1
CDR3aa: CASSLAARGLAGTPYNEQFF
CDR3nt: TGTGCCAGCAGCTTAGCGGCCAGGGGACTAGCCGGGACGCCTTACAATGAGCAGTTCTTC

abundance: -
v_gene: TRBV27
d_gene: -
j_gene: TRBJ1-5
CDR3aa: CATRRTAEINQPQHF
CDR3nt: TGTGCCACCAGACGGACAGCAGAGATCAATCAGCCCCAGCATTTT